This TCR beta chain was obtained from a study of blood T cell repertoires in COVID-19. The repertoire was sequenced with immunoSEQ multiplex PCR; TCRdb's copy has only in-frame clones and lacks some. The sample includes 150,000 to 200,000 clones, about four fifths of them seen just once. In this sample, this clone turned up a few times. This TCR was recovered from a woman aged 80 or older with acute or convalescent COVID-19. Sequencing was done on a sample of peripheral blood.

The CDR3 sequence: CASSPGGPLHF. The CDR3 coding sequence is TGTGCCAGCAGCCCGGGGGGCCCCCTCCACTTT. The rearrangement joins TRBV12-3 or TRBV12-4 to TRBJ1-6, with D perhaps matching TRBD1 (6 bases). Trimming took off 6 bases at V and 13 bases at J, with 10 bases between the two ends. The CDR3 length is 11 residues.